This paragraph covers one T cell receptor beta chain sequence. Its antigen is as yet unknown. Germline V CDR1 and CDR2: LNHDA, SQIVND (reference sequence). V dropped 6 bases and J dropped 3; count of bases not matched to a gene: 6. This CDR3 is built from 15 residues. This sample was taken from a study of shared clonotypes between healthy human individuals. The study enrolled healthy HIV-negative adults without recent acute infections or vaccinations as donors. Per the authors' pipeline: Because ImmunoSEQ provided only junction sequences with no quality scores, the filtering differed. Generated by immunoSEQ multiplex PCR, the TCRdb table keeps only in-frame clones and is missing some. D and trimming were read from the DNA, whereas the V and J calls and clone size are those reported in that table. The sample carries over a million clones, about three quarters recorded once. The study's findings and limits: The rarefaction results pointed to incomplete sorted-subset sequencing despite large depth. Few donors limited the genetic and exposure-history diversity represented.

The chain combines TRBV19 with TRBJ1-5; 9 bases are a match to TRBD1. Material: memory CD4+ T cells sorted from blood. Stated subset: CD45RA-negative fraction. This clonotype was obtained from a man aged 18 to 35 in good health. In nucleotides, the CDR3 is TGTGCCAGTAGGGGGGACAGGGAGATCAATCAGCCCCAGCATTTT. Its translation: CASRGDREINQPQHF. Using reference TRBV19 and TRBJ1-5 for the parts outside the CDR3, the full variable domain is DGGITQSPKYLFRKEGQNVTLSCEQNLNHDAMYWYRQDPGQGLRLIYYSQIVNDFQKGDIAEGYSVSREKKESFPLTVTSAQKNPTAFYLCASRGDREINQPQHFGDGTRLSIL.